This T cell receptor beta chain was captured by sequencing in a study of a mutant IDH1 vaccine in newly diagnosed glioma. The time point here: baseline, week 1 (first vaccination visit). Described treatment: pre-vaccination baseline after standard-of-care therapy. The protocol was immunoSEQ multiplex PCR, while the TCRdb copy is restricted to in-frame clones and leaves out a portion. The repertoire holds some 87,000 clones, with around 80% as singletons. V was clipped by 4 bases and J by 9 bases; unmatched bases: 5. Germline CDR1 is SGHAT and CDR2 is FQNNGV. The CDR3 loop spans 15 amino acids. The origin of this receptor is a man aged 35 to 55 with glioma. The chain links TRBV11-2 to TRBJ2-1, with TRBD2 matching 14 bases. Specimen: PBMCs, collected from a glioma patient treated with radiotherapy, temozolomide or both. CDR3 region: CASSWRLAGGREQFF. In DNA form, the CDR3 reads TGTGCCAGCAGCTGGAGACTAGCGGGGGGGCGTGAGCAGTTCTTC.